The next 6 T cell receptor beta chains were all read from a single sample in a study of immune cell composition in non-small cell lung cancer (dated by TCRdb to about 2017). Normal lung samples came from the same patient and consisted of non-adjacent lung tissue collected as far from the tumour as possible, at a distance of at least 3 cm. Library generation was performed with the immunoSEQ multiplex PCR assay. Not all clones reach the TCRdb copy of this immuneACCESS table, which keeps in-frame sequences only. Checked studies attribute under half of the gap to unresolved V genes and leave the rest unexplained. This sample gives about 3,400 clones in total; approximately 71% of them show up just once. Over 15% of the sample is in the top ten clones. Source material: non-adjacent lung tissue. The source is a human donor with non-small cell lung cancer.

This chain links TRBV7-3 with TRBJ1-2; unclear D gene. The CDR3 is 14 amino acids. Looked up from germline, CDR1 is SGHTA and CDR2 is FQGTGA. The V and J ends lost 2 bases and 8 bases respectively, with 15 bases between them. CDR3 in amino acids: CASSLAPTAQGYTF. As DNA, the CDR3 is TGTGCCAGCAGCTTAGCGCCTACAGCCCAGGGCTACACCTTC.

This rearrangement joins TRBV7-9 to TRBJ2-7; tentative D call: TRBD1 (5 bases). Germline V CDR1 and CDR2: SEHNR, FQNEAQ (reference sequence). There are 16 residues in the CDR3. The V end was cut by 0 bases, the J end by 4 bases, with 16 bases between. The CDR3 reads CASSLAGQGGVYEQYF. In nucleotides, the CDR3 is TGTGCCAGCAGCTTAGCCGGACAAGGCGGAGTATACGAGCAGTACTTC.

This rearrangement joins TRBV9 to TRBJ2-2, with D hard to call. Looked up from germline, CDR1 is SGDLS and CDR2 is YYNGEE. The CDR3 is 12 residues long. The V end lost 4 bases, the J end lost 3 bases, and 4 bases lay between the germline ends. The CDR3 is CASSSDTGELFF. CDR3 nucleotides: TGTGCCAGCAGCTCCGACACCGGGGAGCTGTTTTTT.

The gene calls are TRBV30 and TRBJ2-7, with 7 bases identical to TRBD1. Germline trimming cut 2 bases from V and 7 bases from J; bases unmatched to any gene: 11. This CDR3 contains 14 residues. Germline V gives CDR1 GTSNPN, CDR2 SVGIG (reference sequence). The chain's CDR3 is CAWSQGQPDGEQYF. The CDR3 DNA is TGTGCCTGGAGTCAGGGACAGCCGGATGGTGAGCAGTACTTC.

The CDR3: CSASWGQGGTEAFF. In nucleotides, the CDR3 is TGCAGCGCTTCCTGGGGACAGGGGGGCACTGAAGCTTTCTTT. The chain employs TRBV29-1 and TRBJ1-1; 11 nucleotides line up with TRBD1. Germline trimming cut 7 bases from V and 4 bases from J; bases unmatched to any gene: 8. Per the germline V gene, CDR1 is SQVTM and CDR2 is ANQGSEA. This CDR3 contains 14 residues.

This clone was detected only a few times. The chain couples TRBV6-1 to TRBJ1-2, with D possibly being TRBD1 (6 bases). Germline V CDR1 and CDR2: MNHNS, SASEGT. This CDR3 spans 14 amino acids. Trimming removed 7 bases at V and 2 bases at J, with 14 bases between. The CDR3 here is CASTRNQGNYGYTF. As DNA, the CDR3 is TGTGCCAGCACCCGTAACCAGGGGAACTATGGCTACACCTTC.